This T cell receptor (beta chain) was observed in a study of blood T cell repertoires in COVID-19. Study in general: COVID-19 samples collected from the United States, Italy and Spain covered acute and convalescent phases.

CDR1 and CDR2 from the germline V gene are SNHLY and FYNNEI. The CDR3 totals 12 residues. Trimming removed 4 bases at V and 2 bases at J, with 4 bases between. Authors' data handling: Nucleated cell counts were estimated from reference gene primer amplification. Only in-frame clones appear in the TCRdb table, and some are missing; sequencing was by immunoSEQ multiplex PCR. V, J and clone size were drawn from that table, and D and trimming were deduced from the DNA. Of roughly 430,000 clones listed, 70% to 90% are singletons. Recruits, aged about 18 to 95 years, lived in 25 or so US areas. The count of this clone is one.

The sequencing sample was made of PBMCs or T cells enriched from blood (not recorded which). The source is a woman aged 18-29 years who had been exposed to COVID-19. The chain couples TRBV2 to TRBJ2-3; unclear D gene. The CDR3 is CASSVNTDTQYF. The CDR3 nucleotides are TGTGCCAGCAGTGTAAACACAGATACGCAGTATTTT.